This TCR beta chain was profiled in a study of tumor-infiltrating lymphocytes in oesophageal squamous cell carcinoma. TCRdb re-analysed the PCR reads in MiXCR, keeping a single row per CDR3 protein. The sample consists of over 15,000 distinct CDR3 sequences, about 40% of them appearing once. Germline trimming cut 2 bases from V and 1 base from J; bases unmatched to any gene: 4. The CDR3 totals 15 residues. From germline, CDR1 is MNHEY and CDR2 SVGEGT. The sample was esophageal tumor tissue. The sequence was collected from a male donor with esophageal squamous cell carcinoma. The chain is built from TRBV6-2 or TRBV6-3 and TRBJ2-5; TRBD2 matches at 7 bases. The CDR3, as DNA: TGTGCCAGCAGTTACCCGGGAGGCCCCCAAGAGACCCAGTACTTC. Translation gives CASSYPGGPQETQYF.